Listed here are 19 T cell receptor beta chains from one sample, sequenced in a study of blood T cell repertoires in COVID-19. Profiled with immunoSEQ multiplex PCR; TCRdb holds only in-frame clones, not every one. Of about 230,000 clones listed, more than 70% were seen once; the top ten hold approximately 2.5%. Specimen: PBMCs or T cells enriched from blood (not recorded which). Every receptor here comes from a middle-aged woman with acute COVID-19.

This rearrangement joins TRBV6-1 to TRBJ2-5; the match to TRBD2 covers 10 bases. Looked up from germline, CDR1 is MNHNS and CDR2 is SASEGT. The CDR3 is 13 amino acids. Losses at the gene ends were 7 bases for V and 5 bases for J; bases not matched to a gene: 4. The CDR3 spells CASTLAGVETQYF. In DNA, the CDR3 is TGTGCCAGCACTCTAGCGGGGGTCGAGACCCAGTACTTC.

This chain links TRBV21-1 with TRBJ1-2; TRBD1, the D gene given by the table, was not confirmed from the DNA. TRBV21-1 is reported as a pseudogene. The CDR3 has 14 residues. CDR3 protein: CASSMGPLPGGYTF. CDR3 DNA: TGTGCCAGCAGCATGGGCCCCCTCCCCGGTGGCTACACCTTC.

The chain couples TRBV18 to TRBJ2-5, with D possibly matching TRBD2 (6 bases). V lost 3 bases and J lost 2, with 10 bases in between. The germline gives CDR1 KGHSH, CDR2 LQKENI. This CDR3 has 14 residues. CDR3 bases: TGTGCCAGCTCACCCCGGGAGCCTCAAGAGACCCAGTACTTC. Its protein is CASSPREPQETQYF.

This clone was seen a single time. Here the CDR3 DNA reads TGCGCCAGCAGCTTTGAGCGGGGGCCGTCCCGGGTGACCCAGTACTTC. The encoded protein is CASSFERGPSRVTQYF. The rearrangement joins TRBV5-1 to TRBJ2-5; 8 bases map to TRBD2. The germline V gene has CDR1 SGHRS and CDR2 YFSETQ. The CDR3 is made up of 16 amino acids. V trimming: 2 bases; J trimming: 7 bases; junction bases outside the gene matches: 13. Drawing the rest from reference TRBV5-1 and TRBJ2-5, the complete variable domain is KAGVTQTPRYLIKTRGQQVTLSCSPISGHRSVSWYQQTPGQGLQFLFEYFSETQRNKGNFPGRFSGRQFSNSRSEMNVSTLELGDSALYLCASSFERGPSRVTQYFGPGTRLLVL.

The chain joins TRBV11-3 to TRBJ1-4; 7 nucleotides align to TRBD1. CDR3 size: 15 residues. Germline assignment: CDR1 SGHNT and CDR2 YENEEA. Germline trimming cut 4 bases from V and 3 bases from J; bases unmatched to any gene: 5. As DNA, the CDR3 is TGTGCCAGCAGCTCCCAGGGGGTTGCTAATGAAAAACTGTTTTTT. Residues: CASSSQGVANEKLFF.

The chain employs TRBV24-1 and TRBJ1-3; 8 bases agree with TRBD1. J lost 4 bases, V lost 4 bases, and 5 bases had no gene match. CDR1 is KGHDR, CDR2 SFDVKD, per germline. The CDR3 length is 15 residues. CDR3 sequence (DNA): TGTGCCACCAGTGAAGCGGACAGGGTCGGAAACACCATATATTTT. Protein: CATSEADRVGNTIYF.

The chain employs TRBV7-2 and TRBJ1-2; TRBD1 aligns across 10 bases. The CDR3 has 17 residues. Per germline, CDR1 SGHTA and CDR2 FQGNSA. J was trimmed by 4 bases and V by 5 bases; bases with no gene match: 13. The CDR3 spells CASSPSSGTGVGYGYTF. The CDR3 nucleotides read TGTGCCAGCAGCCCATCCTCCGGGACAGGGGTTGGCTATGGCTACACCTTC.

CDR3 DNA sequence: TGTGCCACCAGCATCCGCGGACAGGGGGGAGAGACCCAGTACTTC. Protein sequence: CATSIRGQGGETQYF. This sequence joins TRBV15 and TRBJ2-5, with 10 nucleotides matching TRBD1. Germline CDR1 is LNHNV and CDR2 is YYDKDF (reference sequence). V trimming: 4 bases; J trimming: 4 bases; junction bases outside the gene matches: 6. This CDR3 spans 15 amino acids.

V gene TRBV5-4 combines with J gene TRBJ1-2; D not resolved. Per the germline V gene, CDR1 is SGHNT and CDR2 is YYREEE (reference sequence). This CDR3 region has 13 residues. V was trimmed by 1 base and J by 4 bases, leaving 8 bases between them. CDR3 sequence: CASSLPHTYGYTF. In nucleotides, the CDR3 is TGTGCCAGCAGCTTGCCCCACACCTATGGCTACACCTTC.

This chain connects TRBV5-4 to TRBJ2-2, with 7 bases fitting TRBD1. Germline V lookup: CDR1 SGHNT, CDR2 YYREEE (reference sequence). Trimming cost V 4 bases and J 1 base; bases outside gene matches: 10. The CDR3 totals 17 residues. The CDR3: CASSLGPDRMNTGELFF. In DNA, the CDR3 is TGTGCCAGCAGCCTTGGACCGGACAGGATGAACACCGGGGAGCTGTTTTTT.

This clone was detected once. The rearrangement uses TRBV5-1 and TRBJ2-7; D call uncertain. In germline, CDR1 is SGHRS, CDR2 YFSETQ. Trimming cost V 0 bases and J 1 base, with 11 bases left between them. The CDR3 runs to 15 residues. This CDR3 reads CASSLGIQFSYEQYF. The CDR3 DNA reads as TGCGCCAGCAGCTTGGGTATACAGTTTTCCTACGAGCAGTACTTC.

CDR3 coding DNA: TGTGCCTGGAGTGCCGGGGTAAATGAGCAGTTCTTC. This translates into CAWSAGVNEQFF. The V and J genes are TRBV30 and TRBJ2-1, with a weak D call TRBD2 (5 bases). V was cut by 1 base and J by 7 bases, with 8 bases left in between. This CDR3 comprises 12 residues. Germline V gene lookup returns CDR1 GTSNPN and CDR2 SVGIG (reference sequence). Full variable domain (rest looked up from reference TRBV30 and TRBJ2-1): SQTIHQWPATLVQPVGSPLSLECTVEGTSNPNLYWYRQAAGRGLQLLFYSVGIGQISSEVPQNLSASRPQDRQFILSSKKLLLSDSGFYLCAWSAGVNEQFFGPGTRLTVL.

The J gene is TRBJ2-5, the V gene TRBV5-1, with 10 bases identical to TRBD2. J was trimmed by 4 bases and V by 1 base; bases with no gene match: 7. Per germline, CDR1 SGHRS and CDR2 YFSETQ. The CDR3 extends over 16 amino acids. CDR3 coding DNA: TGCGCCAGCAGCTTGCGAGCGGGGGGGCCGGCAGAGACCCAGTACTTC. Its translation is CASSLRAGGPAETQYF.

V gene TRBV7-2 combines with J gene TRBJ2-7, with TRBD1 identical over 9 bases. The CDR3 has 14 residues. The ends lost 5 bases at V and 1 base at J; junction bases unmatched: 3. Germline CDR1 is SGHTA and CDR2 is FQGNSA. As DNA, the CDR3 is TGTGCCAGCAGCCTACAGGGGGCATCCTACGAGCAGTACTTC. The encoded protein is CASSLQGASYEQYF. Looking up the rest from reference TRBV7-2 and TRBJ2-7 gives the full variable domain: GAGVSQSPSNKVTEKGKDVELRCDPISGHTALYWYRQSLGQGLEFLIYFQGNSAPDKSGLPSDRFSAERTGGSVSTLTIQRTQQEDSAVYLCASSLQGASYEQYFGPGTRLTVT.

The chain has TRBV4-1 and TRBJ1-1, with 7 bases lining up with TRBD1. The CDR3 spans 18 residues. Unmatched junction bases numbered 16, after V lost 1 base and J lost 5 bases. Germline V gene data show CDR1 as MGHRA and CDR2 as YSYEKL. The CDR3 bases are TGCGCCAGCAGCCAAGTGTTTGGCAGGGCCTCAGGGGGAACTGAAGCTTTCTTT. Translation gives CASSQVFGRASGGTEAFF.

The V and J genes are TRBV6-5 and TRBJ1-5; possible D gene TRBD1, 6 bases. This CDR3 is 16 amino acids long. Trimming removed 2 bases from V and 7 bases from J, with 18 bases in between. CDR1 is MNHEY and CDR2 is SVGAGI in the germline V gene. CDR3 in amino acids: CASSYGRDTKGQPQHF. The DNA of the CDR3 is TGTGCCAGCAGTTACGGGAGGGACACTAAGGGGCAGCCCCAGCATTTT.

V gene TRBV7-6 combines with J gene TRBJ2-3; 7 nucleotides agree with TRBD2. V dropped 4 bases and J dropped 2; count of bases not matched to a gene: 3. The germline CDR1 and CDR2 sequences are SGHVS and FNYEAQ. CDR3 size: 14 residues. Written as DNA, the CDR3 is TGTGCCAGCAGCTGGGGGACTACCACAGATACGCAGTATTTT. Translation: CASSWGTTTDTQYF.

The CDR3, as DNA: TGTGCCATCAGTGACGGAGGGACCAGCTCTGGAAACACCATATATTTT. Encoded protein: CAISDGGTSSGNTIYF. The V and J genes are TRBV10-3 and TRBJ1-3; D perhaps matches TRBD1 (5 bases). The CDR3 has 16 amino acids. V shed 3 bases and J shed 0 bases, with 12 bases lying between them. CDR1 and CDR2 from the germline V gene are ENHRY and SYGVKD.

This clone was observed a handful of times. The V and J genes are TRBV4-3 and TRBJ1-2; D not certain. V was cut by 2 bases and J by 2 bases, with 9 bases left in between. The CDR3 has 14 residues. The germline gives CDR1 LGHNA, CDR2 YSLEER. CDR3 protein: CASSQLPGNYGYTF. DNA of the CDR3: TGCGCCAGCAGCCAATTACCGGGAAACTATGGCTACACCTTC.